A selection of T cell receptor beta chains follows, all from one sample in a study of shared clonotypes between healthy human individuals. The protocol was immunoSEQ multiplex PCR, while the TCRdb copy is restricted to in-frame clones and leaves out a portion. The sample consists of approximately 2,200,000 clones, 85% to 95% of them appearing once. The specimen was naive CD8+ T cells from PBMCs. The receptor set was obtained from a man between 18 and 35 years old in good health. Some clones in this sample may be carry-over from other donors' samples. Each CDR3 is given with its conserved first and last residue. Fields, in order: D gene, clone size, V gene, J gene, CDR3 protein, CDR3 DNA. The D gene is left open where the match is weak. Clone size, where shown, is once, few, many, or a class for clones that have expanded.

.	.	TRBV28	TRBJ1-5	CASSFILGGDQPQHF	TGTGCCAGCAGTTTTATTCTGGGCGGGGATCAGCCCCAGCATTTT
TRBD2	.	TRBV7-3	TRBJ2-1	CASSSIAGIGNEQFF	TGTGCCAGCAGCTCAATAGCGGGAATTGGGAATGAGCAGTTCTTC
.	.	TRBV21-1	TRBJ2-7	CASGRDRAAEQYF	TGTGCCAGCGGGAGGGACAGGGCCGCCGAGCAGTACTTC
.	.	TRBV28	TRBJ2-7	CASSLSLAGYEQYF	TGTGCCAGCAGTTTATCTCTCGCCGGCTACGAGCAGTACTTC
TRBD1	.	TRBV6-1	TRBJ1-1	CASREDRSAEAFF	TGTGCCAGCAGGGAGGACAGGAGCGCTGAAGCTTTCTTT
.	.	TRBV28	TRBJ1-5	CATVVSGLNQPQHF	TGTGCCACCGTTGTTTCGGGCCTCAATCAGCCCCAGCATTTT
TRBD2	.	TRBV5-6	TRBJ2-3	CASRGGGTDTQYF	TGTGCCAGCCGCGGGGGAGGCACAGATACGCAGTATTTT
.	.	TRBV5-1	TRBJ1-1	CASSPSVQGSVAFF	TGCGCCAGCAGTCCAAGCGTACAGGGTAGTGTAGCTTTCTTT
TRBD2	.	TRBV4-3	TRBJ2-2	CASSQTSGSWTGELFF	TGCGCCAGCAGCCAGACTAGCGGGAGCTGGACCGGGGAGCTGTTTTTT
.	.	TRBV19	TRBJ2-1	CASSIEGGITHNEQFF	TGTGCCAGTAGTATAGAGGGCGGGATTACTCACAATGAGCAGTTCTTC
TRBD1	once	TRBV29-1	TRBJ2-1	CSVGTGGGEQFF	TGCAGCGTTGGGACAGGGGGCGGTGAGCAGTTCTTC
TRBD1	.	TRBV7-9	TRBJ2-1	CASGFGDREDNEQFF	TGTGCCAGCGGTTTCGGGGACAGGGAGGATAATGAGCAGTTCTTC
TRBD2	.	TRBV27	TRBJ2-1	CASSLTTSATNEQFF	TGTGCCAGCAGTTTAACTACTAGCGCGACCAATGAGCAGTTCTTC
.	.	TRBV15	TRBJ1-2	CATSVYPSPGPITF	TGTGCCACCAGCGTATACCCCAGTCCGGGCCCTATTACCTTC
.	.	TRBV28	TRBJ2-2	CASSSNRDNIRGPELFF	TGTGCCAGCAGTTCCAACCGGGACAATATACGGGGACCGGAGCTGTTTTTT
.	.	TRBV7-7	TRBJ2-1	CASSFSSGPSYNEQFF	TGTGCCAGCAGCTTTTCGTCAGGGCCCTCCTACAATGAGCAGTTCTTC
.	.	TRBV7-8	TRBJ2-7	CASSLKPGPFYEQYF	TGTGCCAGCAGTTTGAAACCGGGACCCTTCTACGAGCAGTACTTC
TRBD2	.	TRBV29-1	TRBJ2-2	CSAGGLATGELFF	TGCAGCGCCGGGGGACTAGCGACCGGGGAGCTGTTTTTT
.	.	TRBV28	TRBJ1-1	CASSPTGTEAFF	TGTGCCAGCAGCCCGACGGGCACTGAAGCTTTCTTT
.	.	TRBV27	TRBJ2-3	CASRKGPTDTQYF	TGTGCCAGCAGGAAGGGACCCACAGATACGCAGTATTTT
.	.	TRBV15	TRBJ1-4	CATSRDRSGGNEKLFF	TGTGCCACCAGCAGAGATCGTTCCGGTGGGAATGAAAAACTGTTTTTT
TRBD1	.	TRBV27	TRBJ2-1	CASGRGQGSYNEQFF	TGTGCCAGCGGTCGAGGACAGGGCTCCTACAATGAGCAGTTCTTC
.	.	TRBV7-9	TRBJ2-7	CASSYGTAYEQYF	TGTGCCAGCAGCTACGGGACCGCCTACGAGCAGTACTTC
.	.	TRBV15	TRBJ2-7	CATSRGQGAYEQYF	TGTGCCACCAGCAGAGGGCAGGGAGCCTACGAGCAGTACTTC
.	.	TRBV12-5	TRBJ2-3	CASGLSPDTQYF	TGTGCTAGTGGTTTGTCGCCAGATACGCAGTATTTT
.	.	TRBV11-2	TRBJ2-7	CASSSGAAYEQYF	TGTGCCAGCAGCTCCGGGGCCGCCTACGAGCAGTACTTC
TRBD1	.	TRBV28	TRBJ2-1	CASSQDRPRGTYNEQFF	TGTGCCAGCAGTCAGGACAGGCCCAGAGGTACCTACAATGAGCAGTTCTTC